This T cell receptor beta chain was observed in a study of blood T cell repertoires in COVID-19. Generated by immunoSEQ multiplex PCR, the TCRdb table keeps only in-frame clones and is missing some. The top ten clones hold less than 9.5% of a sample with about 64,000 clones, around 90% of them seen once. Germline values: CDR1 SGDLS, CDR2 YYNGEE. V was trimmed by 5 bases and J by 4 bases, leaving 9 bases between them. The CDR3 is 13 amino acids. The V gene is TRBV9, the J gene TRBJ2-2; D is uncertain. This TCR derives from a woman of 80 years or more with active COVID-19. Sample: peripheral blood. CDR3 nucleotide sequence: TGTGCCAGCAGTAGTAGCCCCACCGGGGAGCTGTTTTTT. This sequence encodes CASSSSPTGELFF.